The rows below give T cell receptor beta chains drawn from one sample of a study of blood T cell repertoires in COVID-19. Sequenced by immunoSEQ multiplex PCR; TCRdb stores in-frame clones only, minus some. This table holds a few hundred thousand clones, approximately 86% found once. Sequenced: peripheral blood. Every receptor here comes from a human donor with COVID-19, enrolled during active disease. The donor label of this sample is uncertain. Both conserved end residues are part of each CDR3. A D gene is named only where the DNA matches it firmly. Not all rows give a size; the values are once, few, many and, for expanded clones, a class.

.	TRBV28	TRBJ1-5	few	CASSLVGGNQPQHF
.	TRBV5-1	TRBJ2-7	.	CASSLGVGELARSYEQYF
TRBD2	TRBV6-5	TRBJ2-2	.	CASSPLAGGTGELFF
.	TRBV12-3/TRBV12-4	TRBJ2-7	.	CASSSLGTYEQYF
TRBD1	TRBV11-1	TRBJ2-1	.	CASSLVGTETSEQFF
.	TRBV6-1	TRBJ2-7	.	CASSDPSYEQYF
.	TRBV2	TRBJ1-2	.	CASRERSTNYGYTF
.	TRBV3-1/TRBV3-2	TRBJ1-2	.	CASSHLQAPSVYTF
TRBD2	TRBV29-1	TRBJ2-3	.	CSVELLAGSTDTQYF
.	TRBV28	TRBJ1-1	once	CASSLQLGRGSTEAFF
.	TRBV19	TRBJ1-3	.	CATARVFSSGNTIYF
.	TRBV3-1/TRBV3-2	TRBJ1-2	once	CASSQEAVPNYTF
TRBD1	TRBV25-1	TRBJ1-2	.	CASSGGTAYGYTF
TRBD1	TRBV5-5	TRBJ1-1	.	CASSAGTVNTEAFF
TRBD1	TRBV2	TRBJ1-3	.	CASALVTGGAGNTIYF
TRBD2	TRBV6-2/TRBV6-3	TRBJ2-7	.	CASSPGGVSGSDEQYF
TRBD2	TRBV10-1	TRBJ2-1	once	CASSSTSGRFVSYNEQFF
TRBD2	TRBV18	TRBJ2-1	.	CASSPLLAGVYEQFF
TRBD1	TRBV11-1	TRBJ2-7	.	CASSYGSGTGLGEQYF
TRBD1	TRBV5-4	TRBJ1-6	.	CASSSNQGASSPLHF
TRBD1	TRBV28	TRBJ1-1	.	CASRSGGEWTEAFF
.	TRBV11-1	TRBJ2-2	.	CASSLDGSVTGELFF
.	TRBV9	TRBJ1-1	.	CASSPIARAVAEAFF
TRBD2	TRBV6-2/TRBV6-3	TRBJ2-7	.	CASSSPSGTFYEQYF
TRBD2	TRBV11-1	TRBJ2-7	.	CASSLAGGAKQYF